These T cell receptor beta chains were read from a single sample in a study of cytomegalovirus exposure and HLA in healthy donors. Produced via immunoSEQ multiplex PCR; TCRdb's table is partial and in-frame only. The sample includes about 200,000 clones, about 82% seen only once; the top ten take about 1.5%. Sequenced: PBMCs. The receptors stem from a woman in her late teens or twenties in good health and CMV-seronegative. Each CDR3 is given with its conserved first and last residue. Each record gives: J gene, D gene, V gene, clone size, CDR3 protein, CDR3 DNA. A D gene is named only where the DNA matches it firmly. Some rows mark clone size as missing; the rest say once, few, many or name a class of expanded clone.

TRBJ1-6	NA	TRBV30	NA	CAWRADGGQRSPLHF	TGTGCCTGGAGAGCCGACGGGGGGCAGCGTTCACCCCTCCACTTT
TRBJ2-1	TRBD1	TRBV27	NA	CASRLYTFRDSRHNEQFF	TGTGCCAGCAGACTCTACACCTTTCGGGACAGCCGGCACAATGAGCAGTTCTTC
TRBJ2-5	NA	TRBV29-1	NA	CSVVLAGTQYF	TGCAGCGTAGTCCTTGCCGGGACCCAGTACTTC
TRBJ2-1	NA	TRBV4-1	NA	CASSQETTTYNEQFF	TGCGCCAGCAGCCAAGAGACTACCACGTACAATGAGCAGTTCTTC
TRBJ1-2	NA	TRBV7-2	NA	CASSLDGGLGYTF	TGTGCCAGCAGCTTAGACGGGGGTCTCGGCTACACCTTC
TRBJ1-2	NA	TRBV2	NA	CASHRARTNYGYTF	TGTGCCAGCCACAGGGCGCGGACTAACTATGGCTACACCTTC
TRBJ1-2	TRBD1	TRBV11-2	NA	CASSLTAGTGPFGYTF	TGTGCCAGCAGCTTGACAGCCGGGACAGGCCCCTTTGGCTACACCTTC
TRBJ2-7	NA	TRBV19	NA	CASGASAFDEQYF	TGTGCCAGTGGGGCGTCTGCATTCGACGAGCAGTACTTC
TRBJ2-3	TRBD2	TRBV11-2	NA	CASSLGTSGGFGDTQYF	TGTGCCAGCAGCTTAGGTACTAGCGGGGGTTTTGGAGATACGCAGTATTTT
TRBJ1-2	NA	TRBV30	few	CAWSVAGNGYTF	TGTGCCTGGAGTGTGGCAGGGAATGGCTACACCTTC
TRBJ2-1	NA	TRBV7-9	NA	CASEGAWNEQFF	TGTGCCAGCGAAGGGGCTTGGAATGAGCAGTTCTTC
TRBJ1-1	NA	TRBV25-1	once	CASSELGGRDTEAFF	TGTGCCAGCAGTGAATTAGGAGGAAGGGACACTGAAGCTTTCTTT
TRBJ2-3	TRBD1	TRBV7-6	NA	CASSLRQGTDTQYF	TGTGCCAGCAGCCTACGACAGGGTACAGATACGCAGTATTTT